One and the same sample provided the 11 T cell receptor beta chains below, sequenced in a study of tumor and adjacent non-tumor tissue in lung cancer. RNA was extracted from bulk tissue without any cell sorting. The library came from three nested PCR rounds adapted from ARM-PCR protocols. MiXCR, run by TCRdb on the multiplex PCR reads, gives a single entry per CDR3 protein. This table holds some 99,000 distinct CDR3 sequences, more than 60% found once. The specimen sequenced was lung tumor tissue. The receptors come from a woman aged 60-75 years with non-small cell lung cancer.

V and J are TRBV4-3 and TRBJ2-1, with 9 bases that match TRBD2. The V gene end was trimmed by 1 base and the J gene end by 7 bases; junction bases not matched to a gene: 8. From germline, CDR1 is LGHNA and CDR2 YSLEER. The CDR3 loop spans 16 amino acids. The CDR3 region is CASSQGISGRLNEQFF. For the CDR3, the DNA is TGCGCCAGCAGCCAAGGGATCAGCGGGAGGCTGAATGAGCAGTTCTTC.

The table lists this clonotype with a count of one. A junction end diverges from the germline sequence, so it may reflect a read error. This sequence joins TRBV4-2 and TRBJ1-1, with D possibly matching TRBD1 (5 bases). This CDR3 region has 16 residues. The germline CDR1 and CDR2 sequences are LGHNA and YNFKEQ. The CDR3 spells CASNQERRGSLGQAFF. In DNA, the CDR3 is TGTGCCAGCAACCAAGAAAGGAGGGGCTCCCTCGGGCAAGCTTTCTTT.

Comments on this clonotype: This clone may be a read error of a much larger clone one base away. The chain couples TRBV6-6 to TRBJ2-1, with unresolved D. Per the germline V gene, CDR1 is MNHNY and CDR2 is SVGAGI (reference sequence). The CDR3 extends over 12 amino acids. CDR3 region: CASSSDPNEEFF. The CDR3 DNA reads TGTGCCAGCAGTTCGGACCCGAATGAGGAGTTCTTC.

In regard to this clonotype: One base away lies a much larger clone, so this may be a sequencing read error. The CDR3 DNA sequence: TGTGCCAGCAAGGAGAGACAATATCCACCCCTCCACTTT. Encoded protein: CASKERQYPPLHF. V usage is TRBV6-1 and J usage is TRBJ1-6; D ambiguous. V dropped 7 bases and J dropped 11 bases, with 15 bases sitting between them. CDR1 and CDR2 from the germline V gene are MNHNS and SASEGT. There are 13 residues in the CDR3.

This clonotype has only a few counts. A much bigger clone sits one base away, suggesting this may be a read error. V is TRBV20-1 and J is TRBJ2-7, with 12 bases that match TRBD1. This CDR3 region has 15 residues. The trim removed 4 bases at V and 4 bases at J, leaving 8 bases unmatched. Germline V gene data show CDR1 as DFQATT and CDR2 as SNEGSKA (reference sequence). In DNA form, the CDR3 reads TGCAGTGCTAACCTCCGGGACAGGGGGCTGTACGAGCAGTACTTC. It specifies CSANLRDRGLYEQYF.

With respect to this clonotype: The conserved phenylalanine or tryptophan is not found at the CDR3 terminus, so this likely reflects a read error. The chain has TRBV6-2 or TRBV6-3 and TRBJ2-5; D is unresolved. The CDR3 length is 12 residues. Germline CDR1 MNHEY, CDR2 SVGEGT. The CDR3 nucleotides read TGTGCCAGCAGTAACCAGATGGAGAGCCAGTACCTC. It encodes CASSNQMESQYL.

The sample holds many counts of this clonotype. This chain uses TRBV7-2 with TRBJ2-3; 12 nucleotides match TRBD2. Trimming took 4 bases from V and 10 from J; bases not matched to a gene: 15. Germline V gene sequence: CDR1 SGHTA, CDR2 FQGNSA. This CDR3 comprises 17 residues. The CDR3 loop is CASSSRVGTSGLNAQYF. The DNA for the CDR3 is TGTGCCAGCAGCTCGCGGGTGGGGACTAGCGGGTTGAACGCGCAGTATTTT. Full variable domain (remainder filled in from reference TRBV7-2 and TRBJ2-3): GAGVSQSPSNKVTEKGKDVELRCDPISGHTALYWYRQSLGQGLEFLIYFQGNSAPDKSGLPSDRFSAERTGGSVSTLTIQRTQQEDSAVYLCASSSRVGTSGLNAQYFGPGTRLTVL.

Remarks on this clonotype: One junction end disagrees with the germline gene, perhaps due to a read error. The chain is built from TRBV11-3 and TRBJ2-3; maybe TRBD1 (5 bases). Germline loops: CDR1 SGHNT, CDR2 YENEEA. This CDR3 has 15 residues. The CDR3 DNA sequence: TGTGCCAGCAGCCGCGCCGGGCAGGGTGGTCATACACAGTATTTT. This gives the protein CASSRAGQGGHTQYF.

Concerning this clonotype: Because the CDR3 is missing its conserved closing phenylalanine or tryptophan, this is likely a read error. Because the CDR3's place on the DNA is in doubt, the DNA is left out and the CDR3 is given as listed by TCRdb. This rearrangement joins TRBV11-3 to TRBJ2-1; the table's D call TRBD2 went unverified against the DNA. Germline values: CDR1 SGHNT, CDR2 YENEEA. The CDR3 length is 17 residues, termini included. The CDR3 protein is CASSLELTNGSHNEQIL.

Worth noting for this clonotype: One junction end disagrees with the germline gene, perhaps due to a read error. V and J are TRBV10-1 and TRBJ1-1; D remains unclear. Germline V CDR1 and CDR2: WNHNN, SYGVQD (reference sequence). The CDR3 is 13 residues long. CDR3 sequence: CPSTAEMVTEAFF. In DNA, the CDR3 is TGCCCCAGCACGGCCGAAATGGTAACTGAAGCTTTCTTT.

A remark on this clonotype: The junction does not match germline at one end; this may be a read error. The chain carries TRBV6-6 and TRBJ2-7, with 8 nucleotides matching TRBD2. The V gene's germline CDR1 is MNHNY and CDR2 SVGAGI (reference sequence). CDR3 length: 15 amino acids. CDR3 loop: CASSYATSVSYEKYF. The CDR3 DNA follows: TGTGCCAGCAGTTACGCGACTAGCGTTTCTTACGAGAAGTACTTC.